These T cell receptor beta chains were read from a single sample in a study of T cells in Graves' hyperthyroidism and ophthalmopathy. MiXCR was run by TCRdb on the multiplex PCR reads, yielding one entry per CDR3 protein. The profile covers over 450,000 distinct CDR3 sequences, with approximately 15% appearing a single time and around a sixth taken by the ten largest. The sample was blood. These receptors all stem from a young woman with Graves' hyperthyroidism. CDR3s include the opening cysteine and the closing phenylalanine or tryptophan. D genes are given only for firm matches. Clone size is given for some rows only: seen once, a few or many times, or a class if the clone is expanded.

j_gene	v_gene	d_gene	abundance	CDR3nt	CDR3aa
TRBJ1-2	TRBV7-8	NA	NA	TGTGCCAGCAGCTCAGGGGATTACTATGGCTACACCTTC	CASSSGDYYGYTF
TRBJ1-2	TRBV29-1	TRBD1	NA	TGCAGCGTCCAATCCGGACAGGGCGGCTACACCTTC	CSVQSGQGGYTF
TRBJ2-2	TRBV29-1	NA	NA	TGCAGCGGGAGGACTCCGAACACCGGGGAGCTGTTTTTT	CSGRTPNTGELFF
TRBJ1-2	TRBV28	NA	NA	TGTGCCAGCAGTAGCCGAAGCTCAGGGGTCGGCTATGGCTACACCTTC	CASSSRSSGVGYGYTF
TRBJ2-1	TRBV11-2	TRBD2	many	TGTGCCAGCAGCCCTAAGGCGGGAGGGCCCGCCTACAATGAGCAGTTCTTC	CASSPKAGGPAYNEQFF
TRBJ2-1	TRBV12-3/TRBV12-4	NA	few	TGTGCCAGCGGGCCCGGGAGCTCCTACAATGAGCAGTTCTTC	CASGPGSSYNEQFF
TRBJ1-3	TRBV20-1	TRBD1	NA	TGCAGTGCTAGCCTATTGGGACAGGGATCTGGAAACACCATATATTTT	CSASLLGQGSGNTIYF
TRBJ1-3	TRBV7-9	NA	many	TGTGCCAGCAGCCAGGACAGCAGAAACACCATATATTTT	CASSQDSRNTIYF
TRBJ2-2	TRBV19	TRBD2	many	TGTGCCAGTACACCACGGGGGGGAACGAACACCGGGGAGCTGTTTTTT	CASTPRGGTNTGELFF
TRBJ2-3	TRBV6-1	TRBD2	few	TGTGCCAGTACTTCCCCCCCTAGCGGGAGGGCCTCTAGGCCAGATACGCAGTATTTT	CASTSPPSGRASRPDTQYF
TRBJ2-1	TRBV12-3/TRBV12-4	NA	many	TGTGCCAGCAGTTTCCCGAGGGGTCTCAATGAGCAGTTCTTC	CASSFPRGLNEQFF
TRBJ2-5	TRBV12-3/TRBV12-4	NA	many	TGTGCCAGCAGTTTAGGCGTCAGCAAGCAGACCCAGTACTTC	CASSLGVSKQTQYF
TRBJ1-5	TRBV11-2	TRBD1	many	TGTGCCAGCAGCCTTGATACAGGGGGCAATCAGCCCCAGCATTTT	CASSLDTGGNQPQHF
TRBJ2-1	TRBV27	NA	few	TGTGCCAGCAGTTTAGAGGGAGGGGGATCCTACAATGAGCAGTTCTTC	CASSLEGGGSYNEQFF
TRBJ1-5	TRBV12-3/TRBV12-4	TRBD1	many	TGTGCCAGCAGTTTAAAGGGGGCTAGCAATCAGCCCCAGCATTTT	CASSLKGASNQPQHF
TRBJ2-1	TRBV9	TRBD2	many	TGTGCCAGCAGCGTAGCAACTAGCGGGAGGGCGGCTGAGCAGTTCTTC	CASSVATSGRAAEQFF
TRBJ1-1	TRBV24-1	TRBD1	many	TGTGCCACCAGTGACCGGGGACAGGACACTTCTCGGGACACTGAAGCTTTCTTT	CATSDRGQDTSRDTEAFF
TRBJ2-2	TRBV6-5	TRBD2	many	TGTGCCAGCAGTTACTGGGCTAGCGGGAGGACCGTGTGGACCGGGGAGCTGTTTTTT	CASSYWASGRTVWTGELFF
TRBJ2-5	TRBV6-1	NA	many	TGTGTCTCACAAGGGGTCAACCAAGAGACCCAGTACTTC	CVSQGVNQETQYF
TRBJ2-3	TRBV12-3/TRBV12-4	TRBD2	few	TGTGCCAGCTTTCGGGGGGAGGCGCCAGATACGCAGTATTTT	CASFRGEAPDTQYF
TRBJ2-3	TRBV25-1	TRBD1	NA	TGTGCCGGCAGCCCGGGACAGGGGGGAAGCACAGATACGCAGTATTTT	CAGSPGQGGSTDTQYF
TRBJ1-1	TRBV29-1	NA	many	TGCAGCGTGGCCGCGGATTGGGTTGAAGCTTTCTTT	CSVAADWVEAFF